This TCR beta chain derives from a study of T cell responses to AZD1222 COVID-19 vaccine. Study-level background: Pooling of second doses given at about 4 or about 12 weeks was done.

This table comes from immunoSEQ multiplex PCR, and its TCRdb copy is limited to in-frame clones, with some not included. Of fewer than 95,000 clones detected, 80% to 90% appear once; the ten largest clones hold about 31%. Study-level findings and limits: Across spike, vaccine-associated CD4 TCRs were found, dominant at 160-218 and 743-854.

On this clone itself: Its antigen is unknown.

This sequence originates from an adult in good health. The specimen was peripheral blood, collected on day 0 of AZD1222 vaccination.

The CDR3 protein is CASRQSPRAGELFF. The CDR3 DNA reads as TGTGCCAGTAGACAATCTCCGCGGGCCGGGGAGCTGTTTTTT. The chain has TRBV19 and TRBJ2-2; possibly TRBD2 for D (5 bases). The CDR3 loop spans 14 amino acids. CDR1 and CDR2 from the germline V gene are LNHDA and SQIVND (reference sequence). V was cut by 6 bases and J by 6 bases, with 14 bases left in between.